What follows are 17 T cell receptor beta chains derived from one specimen sequenced in a study of identical twins (dated by TCRdb to 2016 to 2018). Library construction relied on 5' RACE. Sequencing used an Illumina HiSeq 2000. TCRdb reworked the public reads: Q25 trimming with fastp, MiXCR clone assembly, productive beta chains retained. Rows with a matching CDR3 protein are joined into one entry that keeps the most common DNA and genes. The sample has 450,000 to 600,000 distinct CDR3 sequences on record, around 20% of them singletons. Jointly, the top ten make up 0.48% of the sample. The data were also submitted as part of a second study, on yellow fever vaccine responses in identical twins.

Specimen: CD4+ T cells sorted from blood. The receptors here all came from a woman aged 18-29 years in good health.

J is TRBJ2-4 and V is TRBV12-3 or TRBV12-4; D assignment may be TRBD1 or TRBD2 (5 bases each). Trimming removed 2 bases at V and 0 bases at J, with 11 bases between. CDR3 length equals 16 residues. Written as DNA, the CDR3 is TGTGCCAGCAGTTTACGGGGCGAGGTAGCCAAAAACATTCAGTACTTC. Amino acids: CASSLRGEVAKNIQYF.

The chain joins TRBV24-1 to TRBJ2-1; unclear D gene. The V gene lost 9 bases and the J gene lost 6 bases, with 11 bases spanning the gap. This CDR3 comprises 12 residues. Germline CDR1 KGHDR, CDR2 SFDVKD. The CDR3: CATGMLSNEQFF. CDR3 bases: TGTGCCACCGGGATGTTGAGCAATGAGCAGTTCTTC.

The CDR3 DNA reads TGTGCCACCGGACTCAACACAGATACGCAGTATTTT. This translates into CATGLNTDTQYF. The chain uses TRBV18 and TRBJ2-3; D possibly corresponds to TRBD2 (5 bases). The CDR3 totals 12 residues. Trimming stripped 10 bases from V and 2 bases from J, with 10 bases between. The germline gives CDR1 KGHSH, CDR2 LQKENI.

The V and J genes are TRBV11-3 and TRBJ2-2; D perhaps matches TRBD2 (6 bases). Per the germline V gene, CDR1 is SGHNT and CDR2 is YENEEA. CDR3 length: 15 residues. Between the trimmed V and J ends, which lost 6 bases and 3 bases, there was a span of 14 bases. The CDR3 bases are TGTGCCAGCAGACACCGGGAGAGGGACACCGGGGAGCTGTTTTTT. Amino acids: CASRHRERDTGELFF.

This clonotype was detected ten times or more. The DNA of the CDR3 is TGCAGTGCTAGAGTCAATCAAGTTGGCTACACCTTC. Protein product: CSARVNQVGYTF. The genes are TRBV20-1 and TRBJ1-2; D unclear. Germline V gives CDR1 DFQATT, CDR2 SNEGSKA (reference sequence). The CDR3 covers 12 residues. V lost 1 base and J 7 bases, leaving 10 bases between the germline ends.

The chain is built from TRBV29-1 and TRBJ2-1; 14 nucleotides agree with TRBD2. Per germline, CDR1 SQVTM and CDR2 ANQGSEA. The V gene end was trimmed by 7 bases and the J gene end by 5 bases; junction bases not matched to a gene: 13. CDR3 length equals 17 residues. CDR3: CSASGLAGGSGNNEQFF. As DNA, the CDR3 is TGCAGCGCCAGCGGACTAGCGGGAGGTTCAGGGAACAATGAGCAGTTCTTC.

The J gene is TRBJ2-5, the V gene TRBV28, with 7 bases lining up with TRBD1. Germline V CDR1 and CDR2: MDHEN, SYDVKM. This CDR3 comprises 15 residues. J lost 3 bases, V lost 8 bases, and 12 bases had no gene match. The CDR3: CASGSQDRAKETQYF. The CDR3 nucleotides read TGTGCCAGCGGATCTCAAGACAGGGCCAAAGAGACCCAGTACTTC. Full variable domain (remainder filled in from reference TRBV28 and TRBJ2-5): DVKVTQSSRYLVKRTGEKVFLECVQDMDHENMFWYRQDPGLGLRLIYFSYDVKMKEKGDIPEGYSVSREKKERFSLILESASTNQTSMYLCASGSQDRAKETQYFGPGTRLLVL.

This clonotype occurred a few times. V is TRBV27 and J is TRBJ2-2; D is unclear. The V and J ends lost 4 bases and 3 bases respectively, with 6 bases between them. CDR3 size: 13 residues. The germline V gene has CDR1 MNHEY and CDR2 SMNVEV (reference sequence). The CDR3 here is CASSSRYTGELFF. CDR3 in DNA: TGTGCCAGCAGTTCTAGATACACCGGGGAGCTGTTTTTT.

This clonotype was counted a few times. The V call is TRBV20-1, the J call TRBJ2-1; perhaps TRBD2 as D (5 bases). The germline V gene has CDR1 DFQATT and CDR2 SNEGSKA (reference sequence). The CDR3 runs to 16 residues. Trimming pared 6 bases from V and 0 bases from J, leaving 18 bases between. The CDR3 spells CSAGVSGVSSYNEQFF. The CDR3 region has the DNA TGCAGTGCCGGAGTCTCCGGGGTAAGCTCCTACAATGAGCAGTTCTTC.

This clonotype was recorded a few times. This chain uses TRBV12-3 or TRBV12-4 with TRBJ2-3; TRBD2 aligns across 11 bases. V was clipped by 7 bases and J by 5 bases; unmatched bases: 11. The length of the CDR3 is 16 residues. In nucleotides, the CDR3 is TGTGCCAGCAATACCCGGACTAGCGGGCCACGAGATACGCAGTATTTT. Encoded protein: CASNTRTSGPRDTQYF.

In its sample, this clonotype was seen a few times. The rearrangement uses TRBV9 and TRBJ1-2; possibly TRBD1 for D (5 bases). Trimming left V 4 bases short and J 4 bases short, with 14 bases between. Germline CDR1 reads SGDLS; CDR2 reads YYNGEE. The CDR3 loop spans 14 amino acids. The CDR3 sequence: CASSLRDPSYGYTF. DNA of the CDR3: TGTGCCAGCAGCCTCCGGGACCCATCCTATGGCTACACCTTC.

V is TRBV20-1 and J is TRBJ2-7, with TRBD2 matching over 9 bases. CDR3 size: 16 residues. Looked up from germline, CDR1 is DFQATT and CDR2 is SNEGSKA (reference sequence). The junction had 18 bases not matched to a gene; V was cut back by 6 bases and J by 6 bases. For the CDR3, the DNA is TGCAGTGCCACTTCGGGTAGCGGGAGTGGTGCGGGCGAGCAGTACTTC. The encoded protein is CSATSGSGSGAGEQYF.

There are a few counts of this clonotype. This sequence joins TRBV3-1 and TRBJ2-3; tentative D call: TRBD2 (5 bases). V was shortened by 0 bases and J by 0 bases, with 10 bases between the two germline ends. This CDR3 region has 16 residues. Germline V gene data show CDR1 as LGHDT and CDR2 as YNNKEL (reference sequence). The CDR3, as DNA: TGTGCCAGCAGCCAAGAGTCCGGGATTAGCACAGATACGCAGTATTTT. Residues: CASSQESGISTDTQYF.

This clonotype has only a few counts. The CDR3: CASSRPRTSGSTDTQYF. CDR3 nucleotide sequence: TGTGCCAGCAGTCGACCACGGACTAGCGGGAGCACAGATACGCAGTATTTT. The chain couples TRBV12-3 or TRBV12-4 to TRBJ2-3, with 11 nucleotides matching TRBD2. The CDR3 is 17 amino acids. V lost 5 bases to trimming and J lost 0 bases; unmatched junction nucleotides: 7.

For this clonotype: A read error may account for a junction end that differs from germline. V and J are TRBV3-1 and TRBJ2-2; 9 nucleotides match TRBD2. The CDR3 consists of 17 residues. Germline-derived CDR1 and CDR2 are LGHDT and YNNKEL (reference sequence). Here the CDR3 reads CTSSYSGSITNTGELFF. CDR3 nucleotides: TGTACCAGCAGTTATAGCGGGAGTATTACGAACACCGGGGAGCTGTTTTTT. The variable domain in full, with the rest retrieved from reference TRBV3-1 and TRBJ2-2, is DTAVSQTPKYLVTQMGNDKSIKCEQNLGHDTMYWYKQDSKKFLKIMFSYNNKELIINETVPNRFSPKSPDKAHLNLHINSLELGDSAVYFCTSSYSGSITNTGELFFGEGSRLTVL.

The chain has TRBV12-3 or TRBV12-4 and TRBJ2-1; TRBD2 agrees at 9 bases. The CDR3 is made up of 15 amino acids. Trimming took 3 bases from V and 6 from J; bases not matched to a gene: 6. CDR3: CASSFGLLAGNEQFF. The CDR3 DNA is TGTGCCAGCAGTTTTGGGCTACTAGCGGGCAATGAGCAGTTCTTC.

In this sample, this clonotype turned up a few times. The chain has TRBV29-1 and TRBJ2-7, with TRBD2 matching 13 bases. This CDR3 is 17 amino acids long. Looked up from germline, CDR1 is SQVTM and CDR2 is ANQGSEA. Trimming took 7 bases from V and 11 from J; bases not matched to a gene: 23. CDR3 DNA: TGCAGCGCCATGACCCTCTCGGGCACCGGGACTAGCGGGACTAAGTACTTC. This codes for CSAMTLSGTGTSGTKYF.